The 19 T cell receptor beta chains reported below all come from one sample, sequenced in a study of blood T cell repertoires in COVID-19. Only in-frame clones appear in the TCRdb table, and some are missing; sequencing was by immunoSEQ multiplex PCR. This sample has roughly 390,000 clones, with roughly 86% found just once. Input material: peripheral blood. The receptor set was obtained from a woman aged 25 to 39 with COVID-19, enrolled during active disease.

This chain links TRBV30 with TRBJ1-1; a weak D match, TRBD1 (6 bases). V gave up 0 bases and J gave up 4 bases, with 9 bases separating them. CDR3 size: 13 residues. The V gene's germline CDR1 is GTSNPN and CDR2 SVGIG (reference sequence). In DNA, the CDR3 is TGTGCCTGGAGTGTTACAGGGATCACTGAAGCTTTCTTT. Translation gives CAWSVTGITEAFF.

This clone was seen only once. The V gene is TRBV7-8, the J gene TRBJ1-6; no definite D call. V lost 5 bases to trimming and J lost 11 bases, with 16 bases between them. Germline CDR1 SGHVS, CDR2 FQNEAQ. This CDR3 is built from 14 residues. CDR3 sequence (DNA): TGTGCCAGCAGCCCCGAAAGAGGGCCAACACCCCTCCACTTT. Its protein is CASSPERGPTPLHF. Complete variable domain (other parts from reference TRBV7-8 and TRBJ1-6): GAGVSQSPRYKVAKRGQDVALRCDPISGHVSLFWYQQALGQGPEFLTYFQNEAQLDKSGLPSDRFFAERPEGSVSTLKIQRTQQEDSAVYLCASSPERGPTPLHFGNGTRLTVT.

This sequence joins TRBV5-1 and TRBJ1-4; 8 nucleotides match TRBD1. The CDR3 has 14 amino acids. Germline V gene sequence: CDR1 SGHRS, CDR2 YFSETQ. V was clipped by 4 bases and J by 8 bases; unmatched bases: 7. CDR3 DNA sequence: TGCGCCAGCAGCCACCGGGACAGGTCAGAAAAACTGTTTTTT. Its protein product is CASSHRDRSEKLFF.

This chain links TRBV5-1 with TRBJ2-7; 8 bases line up with TRBD2. CDR3 size: 14 residues. The V segment lost 4 bases and the J segment 3 bases; nucleotides outside the gene matches: 6. Per the germline V gene, CDR1 is SGHRS and CDR2 is YFSETQ. CDR3 in amino acids: CASSVGTSSYEQYF. The CDR3 DNA sequence: TGCGCCAGCAGCGTCGGGACTAGTAGCTACGAGCAGTACTTC.

The gene calls are TRBV10-3 and TRBJ1-2, with D perhaps TRBD1 (5 bases). Germline CDR1 is ENHRY and CDR2 is SYGVKD. CDR3 length: 13 residues. V lost 5 bases to trimming and J lost 7 bases, with 14 bases between them. The CDR3 sequence is CAISLDSLGGYTF. CDR3 nucleotides: TGTGCCATCAGTCTTGACAGCCTAGGTGGCTACACCTTC.

The rearrangement uses TRBV14 and TRBJ2-7, with 9 bases aligning to TRBD2. This CDR3 comprises 13 residues. The germline gives CDR1 SGHDN, CDR2 FVKESK. Trimming removed 6 bases from V and 6 bases from J; junction bases left unmatched: 6. The CDR3 region has the DNA TGTGCCAGCAGGCGGGAGGGCCGATTCGAGCAGTACTTC. Translation gives CASRREGRFEQYF. The variable domain in full, completed from reference TRBV14 and TRBJ2-7, reads EAGVTQFPSHSVIEKGQTVTLRCDPISGHDNLYWYRRVMGKEIKFLLHFVKESKQDESGMPNNRFLAERTGGTYSTLKVQPAELEDSGVYFCASRREGRFEQYFGPGTRLTVT.

This chain uses TRBV4-2 with TRBJ1-5; the D gene is possibly TRBD1 (5 bases). V was cut by 8 bases and J by 5 bases, with 13 bases left in between. Germline lookup yields CDR1 LGHNA and CDR2 YNFKEQ. The CDR3 covers 13 residues. The CDR3 protein is CASSRRVYQPQHF. The CDR3 DNA reads TGTGCCAGCTCGCGCAGGGTCTATCAGCCCCAGCATTTT.

The genes are TRBV11-2 and TRBJ2-1; 9 nucleotides agree with TRBD2. Looked up from germline, CDR1 is SGHAT and CDR2 is FQNNGV. This CDR3 is 15 amino acids long. With 0 bases clipped from V and 12 bases from J, the junction kept 9 bases outside the gene matches. In DNA, the CDR3 is TGTGCCAGCAGCTTAGAACTAGCGGGCCTAGATGGGCAGTTCTTC. Amino acids: CASSLELAGLDGQFF.

The chain uses TRBV5-6 and TRBJ1-5, with TRBD1 matching 8 bases. Germline lookup yields CDR1 SGHDT and CDR2 YYEEEE. The CDR3 is 14 residues long. With 5 bases clipped from V and 7 bases from J, the junction kept 8 bases outside the gene matches. CDR3 sequence (DNA): TGTGCCAGCAGTCCTGGACAGGGTCAGCAGCCCCAGCATTTT. The encoded protein is CASSPGQGQQPQHF.

V gene TRBV5-6 combines with J gene TRBJ1-5, with 11 bases aligning to TRBD1. This CDR3 comprises 16 residues. Germline-derived CDR1 and CDR2 are SGHDT and YYEEEE. The V gene end was trimmed by 3 bases and the J gene end by 8 bases; junction bases not matched to a gene: 10. In nucleotides, the CDR3 is TGTGCCAGCAGCTCGTTAAGGACAGGGGGCTTGGAGCCCCAGCATTTT. It codes for CASSSLRTGGLEPQHF. The variable domain in full, completed from reference TRBV5-6 and TRBJ1-5, reads DAGVTQSPTHLIKTRGQQVTLRCSPKSGHDTVSWYQQALGQGPQFIFQYYEEEERQRGNFPDRFSGHQFPNYSSELNVNALLLGDSALYLCASSSLRTGGLEPQHFGDGTRLSIL.

The gene calls are TRBV6-1 and TRBJ2-7, with TRBD1 identical over 9 bases. CDR3 length: 16 residues. V shed 4 bases, J shed 5 bases, and the junction held 12 bases outside the gene matches. CDR1 and CDR2 from the germline V gene are MNHNS and SASEGT. The CDR3 reads CASSGNAGTGFHEQYF. The DNA for the CDR3 is TGTGCCAGCAGTGGGAACGCCGGGACAGGGTTCCACGAGCAGTACTTC.

This clone was observed a single time. V gene TRBV6-5 combines with J gene TRBJ1-4; no reliable D call. The CDR3 sequence is 15 residues long. CDR1 and CDR2 from the germline V gene are MNHEY and SVGAGI. Trimming left V 2 bases short and J 4 bases short, with 11 bases between. This CDR3 is CASSYGGSNNEKLFF. In DNA, the CDR3 is TGTGCCAGCAGTTACGGAGGGAGTAATAATGAAAAACTGTTTTTT.

The chain employs TRBV6-6 and TRBJ2-7; D may be TRBD1 (5 bases). The germline CDR1 and CDR2 sequences are MNHNY and SVGAGI (reference sequence). V gave up 11 bases and J gave up 6 bases, with 20 bases separating them. The CDR3 runs to 13 residues. The CDR3 loop reads CACQPFQGIEQYF. The CDR3 nucleotides read TGTGCCTGTCAACCCTTTCAGGGCATCGAGCAGTACTTC.

The chain employs TRBV5-8 and TRBJ2-2; TRBD1 matches 9 bases. Germline-derived CDR1 and CDR2 are SGHTS and YDEGEE. Trimming removed 2 bases from V and 6 bases from J; junction bases left unmatched: 5. The CDR3 extends over 15 amino acids. The CDR3 DNA reads TGTGCCAGCAGCTTAGTGGACAGGGGTTCCGGGGAGCTGTTTTTT. Protein product: CASSLVDRGSGELFF.

The gene calls are TRBV18 and TRBJ2-7, with 9 bases that match TRBD1. The trim removed 0 bases at V and 4 bases at J, leaving 7 bases unmatched. The germline gives CDR1 KGHSH, CDR2 LQKENI. CDR3 size: 16 residues. CDR3 protein: CASSPPGTGFVYEQYF. For the CDR3, the DNA is TGTGCCAGCTCACCACCTGGGACAGGGTTTGTTTACGAGCAGTACTTC.

The gene calls are TRBV10-3 and TRBJ1-4; D is unresolved. Trimming removed 4 bases from V and 3 bases from J, with 9 bases in between. Per the germline V gene, CDR1 is ENHRY and CDR2 is SYGVKD. The CDR3 has 14 amino acids. CDR3 residues: CAISAQVSNEKLFF. Written as DNA, the CDR3 is TGTGCCATCAGTGCCCAGGTATCTAATGAAAAACTGTTTTTT.

The chain recombines TRBV4-2 with TRBJ2-3, with D possibly matching TRBD2 (5 bases). CDR3 size: 17 residues. Germline V gene data show CDR1 as LGHNA and CDR2 as YNFKEQ. The V end lost 0 bases, the J end lost 6 bases, and 19 bases lay between the germline ends. Written as DNA, the CDR3 is TGTGCCAGCAGCCAAGATGTAAGCGGTGGCTCCCGGGATACGCAGTATTTT. It encodes CASSQDVSGGSRDTQYF.

CDR3 residues: CATSDLLIDGAGNTIYF. CDR3 nucleotides: TGTGCCACCAGTGATTTGTTGATCGATGGAGCTGGAAACACCATATATTTT. The J gene is TRBJ1-3, the V gene TRBV24-1; D remains ambiguous. This CDR3 has 17 residues. Trimming shortened V by 0 bases and J by 2 bases, and 13 bases separated the two germline ends. Looked up from germline, CDR1 is KGHDR and CDR2 is SFDVKD.

CDR3 region: CASSPKGQFYGYTF. DNA for the CDR3: TGTGCCAGCAGCCCCAAGGGACAGTTCTATGGCTACACCTTC. The rearrangement links TRBV7-9 to TRBJ1-2, with 7 nucleotides matching TRBD1. CDR3 length: 14 residues. Germline V gives CDR1 SEHNR, CDR2 FQNEAQ (reference sequence). The ends lost 5 bases at V and 4 bases at J; junction bases unmatched: 7.